These 9 T cell receptor beta chains were sequenced from one sample in a study of early T cells in non-severe SARS-CoV-2 infection. TCRdb re-called the 5' RACE reads through MiXCR, storing one row per CDR3 protein. The sample has roughly 61,000 distinct CDR3 sequences, roughly a tenth seen once. Sample: whole blood. Source of these receptors: an adult who was a healthcare worker with PCR-confirmed SARS-CoV-2 infection or an uninfected control (not recorded which).

This clonotype was observed many times. The chain is built from TRBV9 and TRBJ2-1, with TRBD2 identical over 11 bases. Germline V CDR1 and CDR2: SGDLS, YYNGEE. There are 15 residues in the CDR3. Trimming at V came to 4 bases and at J to 10 bases, leaving 10 bases not matched to a gene. The CDR3 coding sequence is TGTGCCAGCAGCCCTAGACTAGCGGGATGGTACGAGCAGTTCTTC. Protein: CASSPRLAGWYEQFF.

V is TRBV7-2 and J is TRBJ2-3; D not resolved. CDR1 and CDR2 from the germline V gene are SGHTA and FQGNSA. The CDR3 is made up of 14 amino acids. Trimming shortened V by 6 bases and J by 5 bases, and 15 bases separated the two germline ends. The CDR3: CASSISYSGDTQYF. Written as DNA, the CDR3 is TGTGCCAGCAGTATTTCTTACTCGGGAGATACGCAGTATTTT.

This clonotype was observed a handful of times. The junction does not match germline at one end; this may be a read error. The chain couples TRBV5-1 to TRBJ2-3; D is possibly TRBD1 (5 bases). The germline V gene has CDR1 SGHRS and CDR2 YFSETQ. The CDR3 is 15 residues long. CDR3 sequence (DNA): TGCGCCAACAGCTTGGGTAGGGGCCGGACAGATACGCAGTATTTT. Its translation: CANSLGRGRTDTQYF. The full variable domain, completed using reference TRBV5-1 and TRBJ2-3, is KAGVTQTPRYLIKTRGQQVTLSCSPISGHRSVSWYQQTPGQGLQFLFEYFSETQRNKGNFPGRFSGRQFSNSRSEMNVSTLELGDSALYLCANSLGRGRTDTQYFGPGTRLTVL.

This clonotype was recorded many times. CDR3 amino acids: CASGDPVGLDPYEQYF. CDR3 DNA sequence: TGTGCTAGTGGTGACCCCGTGGGACTAGACCCCTACGAGCAGTACTTC. This chain connects TRBV12-5 to TRBJ2-7, with 8 bases matching TRBD2. The CDR3 runs 16 residues. Germline V lookup: CDR1 LGHNT, CDR2 FRNRAP. V dropped 5 bases and J dropped 2; count of bases not matched to a gene: 11. Filled out from reference TRBV12-5 and TRBJ2-7, the complete variable domain reads DARVTQTPRHKVTEMGQEVTMRCQPILGHNTVFWYRQTMMQGLELLAYFRNRAPLDDSGMPKDRFSAEMPDATLATLKIQPSEPRDSAVYFCASGDPVGLDPYEQYFGPGTRLTVT.

This sequence joins TRBV10-3 and TRBJ2-5; no clear D. Trimming took 1 base from V and 4 from J, leaving 1 base between them. Germline CDR1 and CDR2: ENHRY and SYGVKD. The CDR3 length is 11 residues. CDR3 bases: TGTGCCATCAGTGAGTTAGAGACCCAGTACTTC. As protein: CAISELETQYF.

In its sample, this clonotype was seen many times. The chain has TRBV6-2 or TRBV6-3 and TRBJ2-1; D might be TRBD2 (5 bases). Per the germline V gene, CDR1 is MNHEY and CDR2 is SVGEGT. V was shortened by 0 bases and J by 2 bases, with 17 bases between the two germline ends. This CDR3 has 18 amino acids. The CDR3 reads CASSYSSASSKPYNEQFF. The CDR3 DNA reads TGTGCCAGCAGTTACTCATCGGCTAGCTCGAAGCCCTACAATGAGCAGTTCTTC.

This clonotype has a count of ten or more. The chain joins TRBV20-1 to TRBJ2-5; the match to TRBD2 covers 8 bases. Germline lookup yields CDR1 DFQATT and CDR2 SNEGSKA (reference sequence). V lost 3 bases to trimming and J lost 5 bases; unmatched junction nucleotides: 11. There are 15 residues in the CDR3. The CDR3 DNA reads TGCAGTGCTAGCGGATGGCGGGAGGAGCGGGAGACCCAGTACTTC. As protein: CSASGWREERETQYF.

This sequence joins TRBV27 and TRBJ1-1; a possible D gene is TRBD1 (5 bases). Germline lookup yields CDR1 MNHEY and CDR2 SMNVEV (reference sequence). Trimming removed 3 bases at V and 10 bases at J, with 18 bases between. This CDR3 contains 14 residues. In DNA form, the CDR3 reads TGTGCCAGCAGTTTGGGAGTTGGGGGGATGGGAGCTTTCTTT. Residues: CASSLGVGGMGAFF.

This clonotype appeared many times. This rearrangement joins TRBV19 to TRBJ2-3; D is unclear. This CDR3 is 13 amino acids long. The ends were cut back, 0 bases at V and 11 bases at J, with 12 bases in the middle. From germline, CDR1 is LNHDA and CDR2 SQIVND (reference sequence). CDR3 loop: CASSIDLSWLQYF. CDR3 coding DNA: TGTGCCAGTAGTATAGACCTGTCCTGGTTGCAGTATTTT.